This T cell receptor (beta chain) was recorded in a study of cytomegalovirus exposure and HLA in healthy donors. Measured with immunoSEQ multiplex PCR; TCRdb has only the in-frame clones, and not every one. Here the sample spans 250,000 to 350,000 clones, about nine tenths being singletons. Sequencing input: PBMCs. This clonotype was obtained from a woman aged 18 to 35 in good health and CMV-seronegative.

The CDR3, as DNA: TGTGCCAGCAGTGAAGACAACTACGAGCAGTACTTC. Amino acid sequence: CASSEDNYEQYF. This sequence joins TRBV2 and TRBJ2-7; D is uncertain. The CDR3 consists of 12 residues. Germline V gene lookup returns CDR1 SNHLY and CDR2 FYNNEI. V lost 1 base and J lost 3, with 4 bases in between.